Each of the 7 T cell receptor beta chains below was sequenced from the same sample in a study of shared clonotypes between healthy human individuals. Sequencing was performed with immunoSEQ multiplex PCR; in TCRdb, only in-frame clones are kept and a portion is missing. The table lists around 2.5 million clones, 93% of them singletons, with about 0.38% in the top ten. The sequencing input was naive CD4+ T cells from PBMCs. Described subset: CD45RA+ positively selected. The receptors were gathered from a man in his late teens or twenties in good health. Some clones in this sample may be carry-over from other donors' samples.

V gene TRBV6-1 combines with J gene TRBJ1-2, with 9 bases that match TRBD1. The CDR3 is 13 residues long. V shed 2 bases, J shed 13 bases, and the junction held 8 bases outside the gene matches. Germline V CDR1 and CDR2: MNHNS, SASEGT. In DNA form, the CDR3 reads TGTGCCAGCAGTGAACAGGGACAGGGTGCGGGCACCTTC. It codes for CASSEQGQGAGTF.

This chain connects TRBV11-3 to TRBJ2-5, with 7 nucleotides matching TRBD1. CDR1 SGHNT and CDR2 YENEEA come from the germline V gene. V lost 5 bases and J lost 5; bases outside the gene matches: 5. The CDR3 is 13 residues long. CDR3 sequence reads: CASSRGLGETQYF. CDR3 bases: TGTGCCAGCAGCAGGGGGCTGGGGGAGACCCAGTACTTC.

This chain joins TRBV15 and TRBJ2-7; D unresolved. The V end was cut by 3 bases, the J end by 5 bases, with 14 bases between. This CDR3 has 14 amino acids. The germline gives CDR1 LNHNV, CDR2 YYDKDF (reference sequence). The CDR3 coding sequence is TGTGCCACCAGCAGGATACACCTTCCCAACGAGCAGTACTTC. Translating it yields CATSRIHLPNEQYF.

This chain uses TRBV5-1 with TRBJ2-5; a weak D match, TRBD1 (6 bases). The J call may not be correct, given that the DNA end is closer to TRBJ2-7. Germline V gives CDR1 SGHRS, CDR2 YFSETQ. The CDR3 is 12 residues long. The CDR3 region has the DNA TGCGCCAGCAGCGATGGACAGTACGAGCAGTACTTC. Translation: CASSDGQYEQYF.

V gene TRBV30 combines with J gene TRBJ2-7; unclear D gene. Per the germline V gene, CDR1 is GTSNPN and CDR2 is SVGIG (reference sequence). The CDR3 extends over 12 amino acids. The ends were cut back, 2 bases at V and 4 bases at J, with 9 bases in the middle. The CDR3 loop reads CAWSHTTYEQYF. CDR3 coding DNA: TGTGCCTGGAGTCACACGACTTACGAGCAGTACTTC.

This clone was detected once. The V call is TRBV19, the J call TRBJ2-3, with 8 bases that match TRBD1. CDR3 length: 15 residues. V was pared by 6 bases and J by 1 base, with 6 bases of the junction left unmatched. Looked up from germline, CDR1 is LNHDA and CDR2 is SQIVND (reference sequence). CDR3 amino acids: CASRDRGAGTDTQYF. In DNA form, the CDR3 reads TGTGCCAGTAGAGACAGGGGCGCAGGCACAGATACGCAGTATTTT.

The V and J genes are TRBV5-1 and TRBJ1-3; D is uncertain. V was shortened by 2 bases and J by 2 bases, with 14 bases between the two germline ends. Germline V gene data show CDR1 as SGHRS and CDR2 as YFSETQ. This CDR3 contains 16 residues. DNA of the CDR3: TGCGCCAGCAGCTTCGCCACTGCCGATCCTGGAAACACCATATATTTT. Translating it yields CASSFATADPGNTIYF.